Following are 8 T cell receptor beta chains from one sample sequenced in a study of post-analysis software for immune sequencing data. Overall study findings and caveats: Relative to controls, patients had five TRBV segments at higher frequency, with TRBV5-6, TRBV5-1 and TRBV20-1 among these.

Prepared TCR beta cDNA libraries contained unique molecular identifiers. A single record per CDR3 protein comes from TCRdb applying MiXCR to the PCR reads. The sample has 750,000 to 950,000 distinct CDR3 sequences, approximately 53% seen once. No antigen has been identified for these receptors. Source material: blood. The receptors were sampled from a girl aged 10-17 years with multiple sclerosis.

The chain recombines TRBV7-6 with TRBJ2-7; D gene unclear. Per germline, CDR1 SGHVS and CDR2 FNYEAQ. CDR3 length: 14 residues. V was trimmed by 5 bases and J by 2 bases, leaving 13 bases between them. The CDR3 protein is CASSPQNPPYEQYF. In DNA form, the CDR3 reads TGTGCCAGCAGCCCGCAGAATCCTCCCTACGAGCAGTACTTC.

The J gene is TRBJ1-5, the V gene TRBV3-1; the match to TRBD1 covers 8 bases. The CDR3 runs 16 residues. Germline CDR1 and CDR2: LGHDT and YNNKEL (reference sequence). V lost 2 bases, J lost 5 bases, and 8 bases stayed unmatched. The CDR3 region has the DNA TGTGCCAGCAGCCAAACCAGGGGGCGTAAGGATCAGCCCCAGCATTTT. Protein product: CASSQTRGRKDQPQHF.

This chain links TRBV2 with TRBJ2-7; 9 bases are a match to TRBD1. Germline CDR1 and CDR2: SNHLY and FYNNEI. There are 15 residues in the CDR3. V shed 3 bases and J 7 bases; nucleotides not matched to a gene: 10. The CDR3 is CASSDRDRVVDEQYF. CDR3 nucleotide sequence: TGTGCCAGCAGTGATCGGGACAGGGTAGTTGATGAGCAGTACTTC.

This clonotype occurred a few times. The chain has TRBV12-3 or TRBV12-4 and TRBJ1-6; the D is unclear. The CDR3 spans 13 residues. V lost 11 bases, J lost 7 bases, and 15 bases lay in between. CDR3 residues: CASMLGRNSPLHF. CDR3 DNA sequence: TGTGCCTCGATGTTGGGTAGAAATTCACCCCTCCACTTT.

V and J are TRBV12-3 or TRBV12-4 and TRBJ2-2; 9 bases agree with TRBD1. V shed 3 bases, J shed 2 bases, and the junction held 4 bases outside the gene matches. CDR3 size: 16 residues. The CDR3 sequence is CASSFATGGNTGELFF. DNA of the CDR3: TGTGCCAGCAGTTTCGCGACAGGGGGAAACACCGGGGAGCTGTTTTTT.

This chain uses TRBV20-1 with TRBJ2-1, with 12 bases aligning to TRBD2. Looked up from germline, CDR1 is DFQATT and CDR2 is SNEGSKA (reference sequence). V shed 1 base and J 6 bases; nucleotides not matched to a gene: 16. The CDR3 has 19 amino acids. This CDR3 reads CSARGPTSGRPNWGNEQFF. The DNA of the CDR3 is TGCAGTGCTAGAGGCCCGACTAGCGGGAGACCGAATTGGGGCAATGAGCAGTTCTTC.

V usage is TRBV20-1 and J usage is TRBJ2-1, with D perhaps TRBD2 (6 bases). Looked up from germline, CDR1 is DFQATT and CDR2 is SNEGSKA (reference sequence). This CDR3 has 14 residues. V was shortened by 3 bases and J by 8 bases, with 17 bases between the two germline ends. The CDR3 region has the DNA TGCAGTGCTAGCCCCAGCGGGCGTGGGTATGAGCAGTTCTTC. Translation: CSASPSGRGYEQFF.

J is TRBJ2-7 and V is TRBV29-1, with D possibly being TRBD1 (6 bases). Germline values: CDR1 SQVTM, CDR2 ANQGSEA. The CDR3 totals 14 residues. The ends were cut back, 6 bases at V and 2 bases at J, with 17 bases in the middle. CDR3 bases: TGCAGCGTCCAAATACAGGGTCCTACCTACGAGCAGTACTTC. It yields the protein CSVQIQGPTYEQYF.